This TCR beta chain was profiled in a study of T-cell reconstitution after alpha-beta-depleted transplantation in children. As it was prepared, the TCRbeta library received unique molecular identifiers. TCRdb reanalysed the PCR reads using MiXCR and keeps one entry per CDR3 protein. The sample contains about 70,000 distinct CDR3 sequences, around 9.9% of which appear only once. The sample holds many counts of this clonotype. Its matching antigen is unknown. Trimming left V 3 bases short and J 5 bases short, with 2 bases between. The CDR3 totals 10 residues. Study-level points and caveats: It was surviving recipient T cells and thymic progenitors that gave some patients high TCRbeta diversity at day 60. T-cell counts and diversity at one year post-transplant came mainly from newly produced T cells. Reportedly, roughly two months post-transplant, alpha-beta T cells arose from several hundred expanded graft clones.

This TCR was recovered from a boy younger than 18 with acute myeloid leukemia, due to receive a stem cell transplant. The chain carries TRBV12-3 or TRBV12-4 and TRBJ2-7; no definite D call. The input for sequencing was PBMCs, taken before TCRalphabeta/CD19-depleted stem cell transplant. Written as DNA, the CDR3 is TGTGCCAGCAGTTTTGACGAGCAGTACTTC. Its protein product is CASSFDEQYF.